The 14 T cell receptor beta chains listed next were all sequenced from one sample in a study of cytomegalovirus exposure and HLA in healthy donors. Assay used: immunoSEQ multiplex PCR; TCRdb lists only in-frame clones, some missing. Here the sample spans roughly 150,000 clones, 85% to 90% being singletons. The sequencing input was PBMCs. These receptors originate from a woman between 18 and 29 years old in good health and CMV-seropositive.

This chain links TRBV29-1 with TRBJ2-3; TRBD2 matches 7 bases. The CDR3 totals 15 residues. V shed 5 bases and J 3 bases; nucleotides not matched to a gene: 11. Germline V lookup: CDR1 SQVTM, CDR2 ANQGSEA. CDR3 nucleotides: TGCAGCGTTAAAGGCGGGAGCGGTGTAACAGATACGCAGTATTTT. Its translation is CSVKGGSGVTDTQYF.

J is TRBJ1-1 and V is TRBV7-9, with D perhaps matching TRBD1 (5 bases). CDR1 and CDR2 from the germline V gene are SEHNR and FQNEAQ (reference sequence). With 6 bases removed from V and 1 base from J, the gap between germline ends came to 9 bases. The CDR3 runs 13 residues. CDR3 region: CASSPQGNTEAFF. For the CDR3, the DNA is TGTGCCAGCAGTCCTCAGGGGAACACTGAAGCTTTCTTT.

The chain uses TRBV6-1 and TRBJ2-2, with TRBD1 matching over 8 bases. Germline lookup yields CDR1 MNHNS and CDR2 SASEGT. This CDR3 has 13 amino acids. Losses at the gene ends were 6 bases for V and 7 bases for J; bases not matched to a gene: 4. As DNA, the CDR3 is TGTGCCAGCAGGGCAGGGGGCGGCGGGGAGCTGTTTTTT. It is translated as CASRAGGGGELFF.

The chain links TRBV30 to TRBJ2-1, with TRBD2 identical over 11 bases. Trimming at V came to 2 bases and at J to 7 bases, leaving 7 bases not matched to a gene. The germline V gene encodes CDR1 GTSNPN and CDR2 SVGIG (reference sequence). The CDR3 is made up of 15 amino acids. In DNA, the CDR3 is TGTGCCTGGAGTTATACTAGCGGGAGTCTGAATGAGCAGTTCTTC. It is translated as CAWSYTSGSLNEQFF. The full variable domain, completed using reference TRBV30 and TRBJ2-1, is SQTIHQWPATLVQPVGSPLSLECTVEGTSNPNLYWYRQAAGRGLQLLFYSVGIGQISSEVPQNLSASRPQDRQFILSSKKLLLSDSGFYLCAWSYTSGSLNEQFFGPGTRLTVL.

The chain is built from TRBV5-5 and TRBJ2-2; maybe TRBD2 (6 bases). This CDR3 comprises 16 residues. Between the trimmed V and J ends, which lost 0 bases and 1 base, there was a span of 10 bases. Germline assignment: CDR1 SGHKS and CDR2 YYEKEE (reference sequence). CDR3 nucleotide sequence: TGTGCCAGCAGCTTGGCCGGGACTCGGAACACCGGGGAGCTGTTTTTT. It codes for CASSLAGTRNTGELFF.

The chain combines TRBV7-2 with TRBJ2-3, with 10 bases matching TRBD2. The CDR3 sequence is 19 residues long. Trimming removed 0 bases from V and 4 bases from J; junction bases left unmatched: 13. In germline, CDR1 is SGHTA, CDR2 FQGNSA. In DNA, the CDR3 is TGTGCCAGCAGCTTAGCCGGCCGGCAGCTAGCGGGAGTTTCAGATACGCAGTATTTT. As protein: CASSLAGRQLAGVSDTQYF.

V is TRBV5-1 and J is TRBJ1-2; possible D gene TRBD1, 5 bases. The V end lost 2 bases, the J end lost 4 bases, and 9 bases lay between the germline ends. The CDR3 covers 13 residues. CDR1 SGHRS and CDR2 YFSETQ come from the germline V gene. The CDR3 sequence is CASSFSGGYGYTF. CDR3 DNA: TGCGCCAGCAGCTTCTCGGGGGGCTATGGCTACACCTTC.

This rearrangement joins TRBV27 to TRBJ1-1, with D possibly being TRBD1 (5 bases). The V and J ends lost 6 bases and 10 bases respectively, with 15 bases between them. Germline V gene sequence: CDR1 MNHEY, CDR2 SMNVEV (reference sequence). The CDR3 runs 12 residues. The CDR3 sequence: CASSLGLQVAFF. The DNA for the CDR3 is TGTGCCAGCAGCCTGGGACTCCAGGTAGCTTTCTTT.

The chain uses TRBV18 and TRBJ2-1, with 9 nucleotides matching TRBD2. This CDR3 comprises 15 residues. CDR1 is KGHSH and CDR2 is LQKENI in the germline V gene. V shed 2 bases and J 10 bases; nucleotides not matched to a gene: 9. The DNA of the CDR3 is TGTGCCAGCTCACCATTTAGCGGGAGCTTGGAGGAGCAGTTCTTC. Its protein is CASSPFSGSLEEQFF.

This sequence joins TRBV7-9 and TRBJ2-7; 7 bases line up with TRBD1. The CDR3 has 16 amino acids. The V gene's germline CDR1 is SEHNR and CDR2 FQNEAQ (reference sequence). The V gene end was trimmed by 5 bases and the J gene end by 3 bases; junction bases not matched to a gene: 13. In DNA, the CDR3 is TGTGCCAGCAGCCCCGTAAAGGGGGCGGGTGTCTACGAGCAGTACTTC. It codes for CASSPVKGAGVYEQYF. Together with reference TRBV7-9 and TRBJ2-7, the CDR3 gives the full variable domain: DTGVSQNPRHKITKRGQNVTFRCDPISEHNRLYWYRQTLGQGPEFLTYFQNEAQLEKSRLLSDRFSAERPKGSFSTLEIQRTEQGDSAMYLCASSPVKGAGVYEQYFGPGTRLTVT.

V gene TRBV4-2 combines with J gene TRBJ1-5; 12 bases align to TRBD1. The V gene end was trimmed by 4 bases and the J gene end by 6 bases; junction bases not matched to a gene: 13. Per germline, CDR1 LGHNA and CDR2 YNFKEQ. The CDR3 covers 18 residues. In DNA, the CDR3 is TGTGCCAGCAGCCGAGCCGGGACAGGGGGCGTAGAAGGTCAGCCCCAGCATTTT. Protein: CASSRAGTGGVEGQPQHF.

The chain carries TRBV9 and TRBJ2-5; possible D gene TRBD2, 5 bases. Deletions cut 0 bases from V and 4 bases from J, with 10 bases between. CDR3 length: 14 amino acids. Germline V lookup: CDR1 SGDLS, CDR2 YYNGEE. DNA of the CDR3: TGTGCCAGCAGCGTAGATTCTGGGAGAGAGACCCAGTACTTC. This sequence encodes CASSVDSGRETQYF.

This chain connects TRBV5-1 to TRBJ2-7, with 8 positions matching TRBD1. From germline, CDR1 is SGHRS and CDR2 YFSETQ. CDR3 length: 16 amino acids. J gave up 4 bases and V 3 bases, and 12 bases lay outside the gene matches. CDR3 DNA: TGCGCCAGCAGCTGGGGACAGGAGCCACACCTATACGAGCAGTACTTC. Translating gives CASSWGQEPHLYEQYF.

The chain combines TRBV28 with TRBJ2-7, with 8 positions matching TRBD1. J lost 5 bases, V lost 5 bases, and 14 bases had no gene match. This CDR3 region has 16 residues. Germline V gives CDR1 MDHEN, CDR2 SYDVKM. This CDR3 is CASSRSGGADANEQYF. The CDR3 DNA reads as TGTGCCAGCAGTCGTTCAGGGGGCGCGGATGCGAACGAGCAGTACTTC.